This T cell receptor beta chain originates from a study of blood T cell repertoires in COVID-19. For the study at large: Samples taken during acute and convalescent COVID-19 were collected in the United States, Italy and Spain.

Produced via immunoSEQ multiplex PCR; TCRdb's table is partial and in-frame only. This sample has a few hundred thousand clones; about 90% occur once, and the top ten carry about 2.7%. For recovered donors of Cohort 3, there were two negative PCRs, clearance, or symptom resolution. This CDR3 is built from 14 residues. Germline loops: CDR1 SNHLY, CDR2 FYNNEI. V lost 11 bases to trimming and J lost 0 bases, with 15 bases between them. This receptor was identified in a woman in her twenties or thirties who had recovered from COVID-19. Specimen: PBMCs or T cells enriched from blood (not recorded which). This chain joins TRBV2 and TRBJ2-3; D is possibly TRBD1 (6 bases). CDR3 DNA: TGTGCCGGGGTCGGGACACTAAGCACAGATACGCAGTATTTT. Translating it yields CAGVGTLSTDTQYF.